These T cell receptor beta chains were read from a single sample in a study of blood T cell repertoires in COVID-19. Method: immunoSEQ multiplex PCR; TCRdb's copy keeps in-frame clones and lacks some. This repertoire shows 350,000 to 450,000 clones, 70% to 90% found once; its top ten account for 1.2%. Sample: peripheral blood. These receptors all stem from a man aged 35-49 years with acute or convalescent COVID-19. The CDR3 runs from the conserved cysteine through the conserved F or W. The order of the fields is V gene, clone size, J gene, D gene, CDR3 protein, CDR3 DNA. D genes are given only for firm matches. The listing skips clone size in some rows; elsewhere it reads once, few, many or a size class.

v_call: TRBV5-1
clone_size: -
j_call: TRBJ2-2
d_call: TRBD1
cdr3_aa: CASSLGTGSGELFF
cdr3_nt: TGCGCCAGCAGCTTGGGGACAGGGTCCGGGGAGCTGTTTTTT

v_call: TRBV7-2
clone_size: -
j_call: TRBJ2-5
d_call: TRBD2
cdr3_aa: CASTGGETQYF
cdr3_nt: TGTGCCAGCACGGGGGGGGAGACCCAGTACTTC

v_call: TRBV10-3
clone_size: -
j_call: TRBJ2-3
d_call: TRBD2
cdr3_aa: CAINHGLATSTDTQYF
cdr3_nt: TGTGCCATCAACCACGGACTAGCGACTAGCACAGATACGCAGTATTTT

v_call: TRBV9
clone_size: -
j_call: TRBJ1-1
d_call: -
cdr3_aa: CASSERVATEAFF
cdr3_nt: TGTGCCAGCAGCGAAAGAGTTGCCACTGAAGCTTTCTTT

v_call: TRBV9
clone_size: -
j_call: TRBJ1-2
d_call: TRBD1
cdr3_aa: CASTGRRDSFYGYTF
cdr3_nt: TGTGCCAGCACCGGGAGACGGGACAGCTTCTATGGCTACACCTTC

v_call: TRBV11-2
clone_size: -
j_call: TRBJ2-7
d_call: TRBD1
cdr3_aa: CASSLDPAGTVYEQYF
cdr3_nt: TGTGCCAGCAGCTTAGATCCAGCAGGGACAGTCTACGAGCAGTACTTC

v_call: TRBV19
clone_size: once
j_call: TRBJ1-1
d_call: -
cdr3_aa: CASSQGPASTEAFF
cdr3_nt: TGTGCCAGTAGTCAGGGGCCCGCTTCCACTGAAGCTTTCTTT

v_call: TRBV7-2
clone_size: -
j_call: TRBJ2-5
d_call: -
cdr3_aa: CASSPTNTQIQTQYF
cdr3_nt: TGTGCCAGCAGCCCGACTAACACCCAAATACAGACCCAGTACTTC

v_call: TRBV30
clone_size: -
j_call: TRBJ2-1
d_call: -
cdr3_aa: CAWSVSGNEQFF
cdr3_nt: TGTGCCTGGAGTGTTTCGGGGAATGAGCAGTTCTTC

v_call: TRBV19
clone_size: once
j_call: TRBJ1-5
d_call: -
cdr3_aa: CASRAGRFNQPQHF
cdr3_nt: TGTGCCAGTAGAGCGGGACGGTTCAATCAGCCCCAGCATTTT

v_call: TRBV19
clone_size: -
j_call: TRBJ2-5
d_call: TRBD1
cdr3_aa: CASKSNRGRFETQYF
cdr3_nt: TGTGCCAGTAAGAGTAACAGGGGGCGATTTGAGACCCAGTACTTC

v_call: TRBV11-3
clone_size: -
j_call: TRBJ1-1
d_call: -
cdr3_aa: CASSASPNTEAFF
cdr3_nt: TGTGCCAGCAGCGCTAGCCCGAACACTGAAGCTTTCTTT

v_call: TRBV2
clone_size: -
j_call: TRBJ2-7
d_call: TRBD1
cdr3_aa: CASRDRGPPYEQYF
cdr3_nt: TGTGCCAGCAGGGACAGGGGTCCCCCCTACGAGCAGTACTTC

v_call: TRBV10-3
clone_size: -
j_call: TRBJ1-2
d_call: -
cdr3_aa: CAISEWGELDNGYTF
cdr3_nt: TGTGCCATCAGTGAGTGGGGGGAGCTGGATAACGGCTACACCTTC